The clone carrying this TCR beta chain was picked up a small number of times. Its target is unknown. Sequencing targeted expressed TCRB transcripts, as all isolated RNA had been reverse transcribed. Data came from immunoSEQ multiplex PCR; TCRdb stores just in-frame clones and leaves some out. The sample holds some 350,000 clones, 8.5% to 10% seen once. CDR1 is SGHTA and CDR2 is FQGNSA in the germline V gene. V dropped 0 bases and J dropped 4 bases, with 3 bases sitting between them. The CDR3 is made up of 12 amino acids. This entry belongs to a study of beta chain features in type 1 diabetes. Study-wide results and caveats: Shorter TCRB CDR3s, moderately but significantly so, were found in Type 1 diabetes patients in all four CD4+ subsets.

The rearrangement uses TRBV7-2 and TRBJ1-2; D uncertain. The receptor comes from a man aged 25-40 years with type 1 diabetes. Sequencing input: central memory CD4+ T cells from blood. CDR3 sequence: CASSLAVYGYTF. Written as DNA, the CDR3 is TGTGCCAGCAGCTTAGCGGTCTATGGCTACACCTTC. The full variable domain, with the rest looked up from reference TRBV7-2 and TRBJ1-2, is GAGVSQSPSNKVTEKGKDVELRCDPISGHTALYWYRQSLGQGLEFLIYFQGNSAPDKSGLPSDRFSAERTGGSVSTLTIQRTQQEDSAVYLCASSLAVYGYTFGSGTRLTVV.